Following are 21 T cell receptor beta chains from one sample sequenced in a study of T cell responses to AZD1222 COVID-19 vaccine. TCRdb's copy holds only in-frame clones and misses some; the assay was immunoSEQ multiplex PCR. The sample gives 120,000 to 150,000 clones, roughly 89% of which show up once; less than 5.5% is in the top ten. Material: peripheral blood, obtained on day 0 of AZD1222 vaccination. The receptors here all came from an adult in good health.

The J gene is TRBJ1-5, the V gene TRBV7-3; possible D gene TRBD1, 6 bases. Germline CDR1 reads SGHTA; CDR2 reads FQGTGA. The CDR3 length is 15 residues. V was trimmed by 5 bases and J by 6 bases, leaving 17 bases between them. This chain's CDR3 is CASSPRRGMGQPQHF. Here the CDR3 DNA reads TGTGCCAGCAGCCCCCGAAGGGGGATGGGTCAGCCCCAGCATTTT.

A single count supports this clone. The rearrangement uses TRBV7-2 and TRBJ1-5; a weak D match, TRBD1 (5 bases). Germline V CDR1 and CDR2: SGHTA, FQGNSA. This CDR3 has 12 residues. The V and J ends lost 4 bases and 6 bases respectively, with 7 bases between them. Written as DNA, the CDR3 is TGTGCCAGCAGCTCTAGGGGTCAGCCCCAGCATTTT. Translating it yields CASSSRGQPQHF.

This clone has a handful of counts. The chain has TRBV7-2 and TRBJ2-2; 7 nucleotides match TRBD1. The CDR3 loop spans 15 amino acids. V lost 5 bases, J lost 6 bases, and 9 bases stayed unmatched. Per the germline V gene, CDR1 is SGHTA and CDR2 is FQGNSA. The CDR3 region has the DNA TGTGCCAGCAGCCTACGACAGGGAAGGGCCGGGGAGCTGTTTTTT. Translating gives CASSLRQGRAGELFF.

The chain recombines TRBV4-1 with TRBJ2-7, with 7 nucleotides matching TRBD1. Germline lookup yields CDR1 MGHRA and CDR2 YSYEKL. This CDR3 contains 14 residues. Losses at the gene ends were 1 base for V and 3 bases for J; bases not matched to a gene: 3. The CDR3 DNA follows: TGCGCCAGCAGCCAAGGGGACAGTTACTACGAGCAGTACTTC. Its translation: CASSQGDSYYEQYF.

A few counts support this clone. The chain employs TRBV6-5 and TRBJ1-4, with D maybe TRBD1 (6 bases). The V end lost 6 bases, the J end lost 12 bases, and 11 bases lay between the germline ends. This CDR3 spans 11 amino acids. Germline-derived CDR1 and CDR2 are MNHEY and SVGAGI. CDR3 protein: CASRSGGQLFF. CDR3 nucleotides: TGTGCCAGCAGAAGCGGGGGGCAACTGTTTTTT.

This clone was seen a single time. The DNA of the CDR3 is TGTGCCAGCAGCCCCGGACAGCTCTACGAGCAGTACTTC. Translated, it gives CASSPGQLYEQYF. The chain carries TRBV11-2 and TRBJ2-7, with a possible D match to TRBD1 (6 bases). This CDR3 comprises 13 residues. Germline lookup yields CDR1 SGHAT and CDR2 FQNNGV. V was clipped by 5 bases and J by 3 bases, with 11 bases between them. Supplemented by reference TRBV11-2 and TRBJ2-7, the full variable domain reads EAGVAQSPRYKIIEKRQSVAFWCNPISGHATLYWYQQILGQGPKLLIQFQNNGVVDDSQLPKDRFSAERLKGVDSTLKIQPAKLEDSAVYLCASSPGQLYEQYFGPGTRLTVT.

The chain is built from TRBV4-3 and TRBJ1-2; 11 positions match TRBD1. The V gene end was trimmed by 3 bases and the J gene end by 8 bases; junction bases not matched to a gene: 8. Germline V gene sequence: CDR1 LGHNA, CDR2 YSLEER. This CDR3 has 15 amino acids. The CDR3 DNA is TGCGCCAGCAGCCAGTACCCGGGACAGGGGGTCGGCTACACCTTC. Its translation is CASSQYPGQGVGYTF.

The chain joins TRBV4-3 to TRBJ2-1, with 7 bases identical to TRBD2. The J segment lost 6 bases and the V segment lost 3 bases, leaving 8 bases of the junction unmatched. CDR3 length equals 15 residues. The germline V gene has CDR1 LGHNA and CDR2 YSLEER. The CDR3 spells CASSHNRDYFNEQFF. DNA of the CDR3: TGCGCCAGCAGCCACAACCGGGACTATTTCAATGAGCAGTTCTTC.

The chain has TRBV9 and TRBJ1-1; no clear D. The CDR3 totals 14 residues. V was trimmed by 0 bases and J by 0 bases, leaving 6 bases between them. Germline CDR1 and CDR2: SGDLS and YYNGEE. The CDR3 nucleotides are TGTGCCAGCAGCGTAGAGGTCATGAACACTGAAGCTTTCTTT. Translated: CASSVEVMNTEAFF.

The chain links TRBV4-1 to TRBJ1-1; D is possibly TRBD1 (5 bases). Trimming pared 1 base from V and 1 base from J, leaving 10 bases between. This CDR3 is 15 amino acids long. Germline V gene lookup returns CDR1 MGHRA and CDR2 YSYEKL. The CDR3 region is CASSQGGRPNTEAFF. Here the CDR3 DNA reads TGCGCCAGCAGCCAAGGGGGACGGCCGAACACTGAAGCTTTCTTT.

This clone was counted a single time. The chain couples TRBV19 to TRBJ2-1, with 8 bases matching TRBD2. Germline V CDR1 and CDR2: LNHDA, SQIVND (reference sequence). There are 15 residues in the CDR3. V shed 3 bases, J shed 7 bases, and the junction held 8 bases outside the gene matches. DNA for the CDR3: TGTGCCAGTAGTATCCTAAGCGGGGGCCCGAATGAGCAGTTCTTC. It translates to CASSILSGGPNEQFF.

The chain couples TRBV2 to TRBJ1-6, with 7 nucleotides matching TRBD1. CDR3 length: 14 amino acids. The V gene end was trimmed by 11 bases and the J gene end by 8 bases; junction bases not matched to a gene: 12. Germline V CDR1 and CDR2: SNHLY, FYNNEI. Here the CDR3 DNA reads TGTGCCCAAAGGCCCGGGACAGCATATTCACCCCTCCACTTT. Translation: CAQRPGTAYSPLHF.

The chain is built from TRBV5-1 and TRBJ1-4, with D possibly being TRBD1 (6 bases). The length of the CDR3 is 13 residues. V was trimmed by 1 base and J by 7 bases, leaving 8 bases between them. CDR1 and CDR2 (germline): SGHRS, YFSETQ. Here the CDR3 DNA reads TGCGCCAGCAGCTTGACAGGGTTTGAAAAACTGTTTTTT. As protein: CASSLTGFEKLFF.

V is TRBV7-8 and J is TRBJ2-5; D is ambiguous. This CDR3 region has 16 residues. Between the trimmed V and J ends, which lost 5 bases and 5 bases, there was a span of 21 bases. Per the germline V gene, CDR1 is SGHVS and CDR2 is FQNEAQ. The CDR3 DNA reads TGTGCCAGCAGCCCTTATCAGCAGCTTTCCATCGAGACCCAGTACTTC. Translation gives CASSPYQQLSIETQYF.

The V call is TRBV10-2, the J call TRBJ2-3; a weak D match, TRBD1 (6 bases). Trimming removed 3 bases from V and 12 bases from J, with 13 bases in between. There are 12 residues in the CDR3. Germline CDR1 reads WSHSY; CDR2 reads SAAADI. The CDR3 reads CASSDTGQRQYF. The DNA for the CDR3 is TGCGCCAGCAGTGACACAGGGCAACGCCAGTATTTT.

The rearrangement joins TRBV6-5 to TRBJ1-4, with D possibly TRBD1 on 5 matching bases. Germline V gene lookup returns CDR1 MNHEY and CDR2 SVGAGI. The V end lost 6 bases, the J end lost 7 bases, and 18 bases lay between the germline ends. CDR3 length equals 15 residues. The DNA for the CDR3 is TGTGCCAGCAGGCGGGAACCCTATGACAGTGAAAAACTGTTTTTT. Residues: CASRREPYDSEKLFF.

The gene calls are TRBV9 and TRBJ2-4; D may be TRBD1 (6 bases). The CDR3 covers 14 residues. Germline loops: CDR1 SGDLS, CDR2 YYNGEE. The V and J ends lost 4 bases and 4 bases respectively, with 12 bases between them. In nucleotides, the CDR3 is TGTGCCAGCAGCCCCTGGACAGAGAAAAACATTCAGTACTTC. Translation: CASSPWTEKNIQYF.

This chain joins TRBV29-1 and TRBJ1-3; 8 nucleotides agree with TRBD1. CDR1 and CDR2 from the germline V gene are SQVTM and ANQGSEA. With V trimmed by 4 bases and J by 0 bases, 2 bases remained unmatched. This CDR3 is built from 14 residues. The CDR3 reads CSVGGTGSGNTIYF. DNA of the CDR3: TGCAGCGTTGGCGGGACAGGCTCTGGAAACACCATATATTTT.

This chain uses TRBV7-9 with TRBJ2-3; 8 bases match TRBD2. The CDR3 totals 14 residues. The ends lost 5 bases at V and 7 bases at J; junction bases unmatched: 8. The germline V gene has CDR1 SEHNR and CDR2 FQNEAQ (reference sequence). DNA for the CDR3: TGTGCCAGCAGCCGTGATGGACTAGCTAATACGCAGTATTTT. This gives the protein CASSRDGLANTQYF.

This clone was observed a few times. V is TRBV18 and J is TRBJ1-3; D remains unclear. Germline values: CDR1 KGHSH, CDR2 LQKENI. V was cut by 3 bases and J by 0 bases, with 24 bases left in between. This CDR3 contains 20 residues. This chain's CDR3 is CASSPNVVGVGKPSGNTIYF. The CDR3 DNA sequence: TGTGCCAGCTCACCGAACGTGGTTGGAGTCGGGAAACCCTCTGGAAACACCATATATTTT.

The chain is built from TRBV14 and TRBJ2-5; maybe TRBD1 (5 bases). CDR1 and CDR2 from the germline V gene are SGHDN and FVKESK. V was trimmed by 0 bases and J by 3 bases, leaving 8 bases between them. CDR3 length equals 14 residues. CDR3 loop: CASSQDDRKETQYF. The CDR3, as DNA: TGTGCCAGCAGCCAAGACGACAGAAAAGAGACCCAGTACTTC.